One T cell receptor (beta chain) is described in this entry. Germline loops: CDR1 MNHNS, CDR2 SASEGT. The CDR3 loop spans 13 amino acids. V lost 9 bases, J lost 5 bases, and 13 bases lay in between. This entry belongs to a study of response to subunit inactivated influenza vaccine. MiXCR, run by TCRdb on the RT-PCR reads, gives a single entry per CDR3 protein. This table holds just under 550,000 distinct CDR3 sequences, roughly a quarter found once. The same sample was also used in a study of T cells expressing NK-cell markers. From that report: For TCR beta, cDNA was produced by 5'RACE template switching with UMIs.

This clonotype was obtained from a middle-aged man who received an inactivated influenza vaccine. This specimen was CD4+ T cells sorted from PBMCs, taken about 12 days after vaccination. The chain carries TRBV6-1 and TRBJ1-4; a possible D gene is TRBD1 (5 bases). CDR3 nucleotide sequence: TGTGCCAGTGGGACTATGAGGAATGAAAAACTGTTTTTT. This translates into CASGTMRNEKLFF.